The present TCR beta chain was sequenced within a study of blood T cell repertoires in COVID-19. Looking at the study overall: Acute and convalescent COVID-19 samples came from the United States, Italy and Spain. PBMCs, B-cell-depleted T cells, or T cells were the source of the cDNA or gDNA that made up the material.

CDR1 SEHNR and CDR2 FQNEAQ come from the germline V gene (reference sequence). The CDR3 totals 14 residues. Trimming took off 0 bases at V and 8 bases at J, with 14 bases between the two ends. Original processing notes: Quantification of nucleated cells was approximated via reference gene primer amplification. Libraries were prepared by immunoSEQ multiplex PCR; TCRdb keeps only in-frame clonotypes and omits some of them. Clonal size and the V and J genes are those of that table, whereas D and trimming came from the DNA. The table lists more than 110,000 clones, around nine tenths of them singletons. This chain connects TRBV7-9 to TRBJ2-7; the D gene is possibly TRBD2 (6 bases). Material for sequencing was peripheral blood. The origin of this receptor is a man between 50 and 59 years old with active or convalescent COVID-19. The CDR3 reads CASSLATAGGKQYF. The CDR3 DNA reads TGTGCCAGCAGCTTAGCGACGGCCGGCGGGAAGCAGTACTTC.